Listed here are 22 T cell receptor beta chains from one sample, sequenced in a study of response to subunit inactivated influenza vaccine. Using its own MiXCR run on the RT-PCR reads, TCRdb lists one record per CDR3 protein. The sample has fewer than 700,000 distinct CDR3 sequences; 10% to 15% are singletons. The sequences come from PBMCs from blood, collected 35 to 45 days after vaccination. The receptors derive from a man aged 45-60 years who received an inactivated influenza vaccine.

In this sample, this clonotype turned up many times. V gene TRBV5-6 combines with J gene TRBJ2-2, with TRBD2 matching over 11 bases. The CDR3 sequence is 16 residues long. Germline V CDR1 and CDR2: SGHDT, YYEEEE. V gave up 4 bases and J gave up 3 bases; unmatched junction bases: 5. The CDR3 DNA reads as TGTGCCAGCAGCATCGTAGCGGGGGGGCACACCGGGGAGCTGTTTTTT. Translating it yields CASSIVAGGHTGELFF.

The chain has TRBV5-1 and TRBJ2-4; TRBD2 agrees at 15 bases. CDR3 size: 20 residues. In germline, CDR1 is SGHRS, CDR2 YFSETQ. The junction had 12 bases not matched to a gene; V was cut back by 3 bases and J by 2 bases. CDR3 DNA: TGCGCCAGCAGCTACTACCCCGGACTAGCGGGGGGGCCTACCAAAAACATTCAGTACTTC. Its translation is CASSYYPGLAGGPTKNIQYF.

This clonotype was picked up a small number of times. This chain uses TRBV11-2 with TRBJ2-3; D remains unclear. Germline lookup yields CDR1 SGHAT and CDR2 FQNNGV. The CDR3 sequence is 14 residues long. Trimming pared 1 base from V and 4 bases from J, leaving 9 bases between. In DNA form, the CDR3 reads TGTGCCAGCAGCTTAGTATCTGGTCCAGATACGCAGTATTTT. This sequence encodes CASSLVSGPDTQYF.

This clonotype occurred once. The V gene is TRBV18, the J gene TRBJ2-3; D gene uncertain. V shed 3 bases and J shed 6 bases, with 10 bases lying between them. The CDR3 is 13 residues long. The germline V gene encodes CDR1 KGHSH and CDR2 LQKENI. The CDR3 region is CASSPRSQDTQYF. The CDR3 DNA follows: TGTGCCAGCTCACCGAGGAGCCAGGATACGCAGTATTTT.

This clonotype showed up just a few times. The V gene is TRBV5-1, the J gene TRBJ1-3; D call uncertain. CDR1 is SGHRS, CDR2 YFSETQ, per germline. V lost 4 bases to trimming and J lost 4 bases, with 9 bases between them. The CDR3 contains 13 residues. CDR3 in DNA: TGCGCCAGCAGCGGAGAACAGGGAAACACCATATATTTT. It is translated as CASSGEQGNTIYF.

The chain has TRBV15 and TRBJ1-1; a weak D match, TRBD1 (6 bases). Germline assignment: CDR1 LNHNV and CDR2 YYDKDF (reference sequence). The CDR3 runs 14 residues. Between the trimmed V and J ends, which lost 1 base and 5 bases, there was a span of 11 bases. The CDR3, as DNA: TGTGCCACCAGCAGAGTTTTTACAGGGACTGAAGCTTTCTTT. The encoded protein is CATSRVFTGTEAFF.

This clonotype was counted at least ten times. The chain uses TRBV12-3 or TRBV12-4 and TRBJ2-5, with 7 positions matching TRBD1. The V gene end was trimmed by 5 bases and the J gene end by 2 bases; junction bases not matched to a gene: 8. CDR3 length: 15 amino acids. CDR3 DNA sequence: TGTGCCAGCAGTCCCAGGACAGGTGGACAAGAGACCCAGTACTTC. This codes for CASSPRTGGQETQYF.

CDR3 in DNA: TGTGCCAGCTCACCCTCTACCGGGATCATAAATTCACCCCTCCACTTT. This codes for CASSPSTGIINSPLHF. The chain uses TRBV18 and TRBJ1-6; D is unresolved. The CDR3 covers 16 residues. With 3 bases removed from V and 7 bases from J, the gap between germline ends came to 16 bases. Germline assignment: CDR1 KGHSH and CDR2 LQKENI.

This clonotype came up a few times. V and J are TRBV7-2 and TRBJ2-5, with D possibly called TRBD1 or TRBD2 (5 bases each). Germline CDR1 reads SGHTA; CDR2 reads FQGNSA. The CDR3 totals 16 residues. V was cut by 5 bases and J by 2 bases, with 18 bases left in between. The CDR3 is CASSDLGRWGQETQYF. The CDR3 coding sequence is TGTGCCAGCAGCGATTTGGGACGCTGGGGACAAGAGACCCAGTACTTC.

This clonotype was counted between two and nine times. The chain recombines TRBV5-5 with TRBJ1-5, with D tentatively TRBD1 (5 bases). V was trimmed by 4 bases and J by 0 bases, leaving 8 bases between them. The CDR3 contains 14 residues. Germline values: CDR1 SGHKS, CDR2 YYEKEE (reference sequence). The CDR3 loop reads CASSRTISNQPQHF. The DNA for the CDR3 is TGTGCCAGCAGCAGGACAATTAGCAATCAGCCCCAGCATTTT.

This clonotype was recorded a few times. This chain uses TRBV7-9 with TRBJ1-4; D unclear. CDR1 and CDR2 (germline): SEHNR, FQNEAQ (reference sequence). V lost 5 bases and J lost 8, with 9 bases in between. The length of the CDR3 is 12 residues. CDR3 in amino acids: CASSPGREKLFF. The CDR3 DNA is TGTGCCAGCAGCCCCGGGAGGGAAAAACTGTTTTTT. The full variable domain, its missing parts supplied by reference TRBV7-9 and TRBJ1-4, is DTGVSQNPRHKITKRGQNVTFRCDPISEHNRLYWYRQTLGQGPEFLTYFQNEAQLEKSRLLSDRFSAERPKGSFSTLEIQRTEQGDSAMYLCASSPGREKLFFGSGTQLSVL.

The chain employs TRBV7-3 and TRBJ2-1; D possibly corresponds to TRBD2 (6 bases). CDR1 is SGHTA and CDR2 is FQGTGA in the germline V gene. Trimming took off 1 base at V and 0 bases at J, with 10 bases between the two ends. The CDR3 sequence is 16 residues long. CDR3 in DNA: TGTGCCAGCAGCTTAATGGCGGGGAGCTCCTACAATGAGCAGTTCTTC. This sequence encodes CASSLMAGSSYNEQFF. Using reference TRBV7-3 and TRBJ2-1 for the parts outside the CDR3, the full variable domain is GAGVSQTPSNKVTEKGKYVELRCDPISGHTALYWYRQSLGQGPEFLIYFQGTGAADDSGLPNDRFFAVRPEGSVSTLKIQRTERGDSAVYLCASSLMAGSSYNEQFFGPGTRLTVL.

This clonotype was found a few times. The chain links TRBV6-1 to TRBJ2-1; 11 bases match TRBD2. Germline V gene sequence: CDR1 MNHNS, CDR2 SASEGT. There are 14 residues in the CDR3. V lost 10 bases and J lost 4; bases outside the gene matches: 6. Here the CDR3 DNA reads TGTGCCACTAAGACTAGCGGGACTTACAATGAGCAGTTCTTC. This codes for CATKTSGTYNEQFF.

This rearrangement joins TRBV20-1 to TRBJ2-7, with 8 nucleotides matching TRBD2. The V and J ends lost 6 bases and 3 bases, in that order; junction bases with no gene match: 10. The length of the CDR3 is 14 residues. Germline values: CDR1 DFQATT, CDR2 SNEGSKA (reference sequence). This CDR3 reads CSADGGAGRYEQYF. The DNA for the CDR3 is TGCAGTGCGGACGGGGGGGCGGGGCGCTACGAGCAGTACTTC.

The V gene is TRBV12-3 or TRBV12-4, the J gene TRBJ2-7, with 9 nucleotides matching TRBD2. CDR3 length: 14 amino acids. Trimming removed 4 bases from V and 5 bases from J; junction bases left unmatched: 6. As DNA, the CDR3 is TGTGCCAGCAGTTCACAGCGGGGGGAAGACGAGCAGTACTTC. This gives the protein CASSSQRGEDEQYF.

This chain links TRBV12-3 or TRBV12-4 with TRBJ1-1; no reliable D call. The CDR3 runs 13 residues. V was cut by 7 bases and J by 5 bases, with 14 bases left in between. The CDR3 DNA reads TGTGCCAGCAAACTCATAATGGGGACTGAAGCTTTCTTT. Translated, it gives CASKLIMGTEAFF.

V gene TRBV20-1 combines with J gene TRBJ2-7, with D perhaps TRBD1 (5 bases). Germline-derived CDR1 and CDR2 are DFQATT and SNEGSKA (reference sequence). Trimming pared 6 bases from V and 7 bases from J, leaving 19 bases between. The CDR3 extends over 13 amino acids. The CDR3 coding sequence is TGCAGTGCAGAGAGGCAGGGATTACGAGAGCAGTACTTC. Its translation: CSAERQGLREQYF.

In its sample, this clonotype was seen a few times. This chain connects TRBV15 to TRBJ2-2; D is possibly TRBD2 (6 bases). V lost 4 bases to trimming and J lost 5 bases, with 14 bases between them. This CDR3 has 15 residues. Germline V lookup: CDR1 LNHNV, CDR2 YYDKDF (reference sequence). The CDR3 sequence is CATSMRSGGTGELFF. The CDR3 DNA reads TGTGCCACCAGCATGCGAAGTGGGGGGACCGGGGAGCTGTTTTTT.

A word on this clonotype: A read error may produce the germline difference seen at one junction end. The DNA of the CDR3 is TGTGCCAGCAGTACCCCCGGGACGGTTCTCTTC. Residues: CASSTPGTVLF. The V and J genes are TRBV27 and TRBJ2-7; possibly TRBD1 or TRBD2 for D (5 bases each). From germline, CDR1 is MNHEY and CDR2 SMNVEV (reference sequence). The CDR3 extends over 11 amino acids.

The chain is built from TRBV28 and TRBJ2-7, with TRBD1 matching 11 bases. V lost 5 bases, J lost 2 bases, and 5 bases stayed unmatched. The CDR3 loop spans 15 amino acids. Germline CDR1 reads MDHEN; CDR2 reads SYDVKM. CDR3 nucleotides: TGTGCCAGCAGTCTAAGGACAGGGGGCCCCTACGAGCAGTACTTC. This translates into CASSLRTGGPYEQYF.

This clonotype appeared a few times. V usage is TRBV7-3 and J usage is TRBJ2-7; D tentatively fits TRBD1 or TRBD2 (5 bases each). This CDR3 has 13 residues. The V and J ends lost 0 bases and 7 bases respectively, with 10 bases between them. Germline values: CDR1 SGHTA, CDR2 FQGTGA. The CDR3 spells CASSLTGAREQYF. Here the CDR3 DNA reads TGTGCCAGCAGCTTAACCGGGGCGCGGGAGCAGTACTTC.

The genes are TRBV5-4 and TRBJ2-3; D is possibly TRBD1 (6 bases). Trimming removed 2 bases from V and 2 bases from J, with 9 bases in between. The germline V gene encodes CDR1 SGHNT and CDR2 YYREEE (reference sequence). This CDR3 contains 14 residues. The CDR3 DNA reads TGTGCCAGCAGCTTCAGGGGCGCCACAGATACGCAGTATTTT. It specifies CASSFRGATDTQYF.